Detailed here is one T cell receptor (beta chain). Its antigen is unidentified. These data originate in a study of T cells expressing NK-cell markers. Study information: Repertoire data for TCR beta were derived from sorted T cells (CD3+CD56+NKG2C+, CD3+CD56+NKG2C- and CD3+CD56-NKG2C+). Study results and limitations: Of the CD8+ T cell pool in roughly 6 donors, roughly 1.0-8% was accounted for by dominant NKG2C+ clonotypes.

TCRdb re-analyzed the 5' RACE reads; it lists each CDR3 protein once, without DNA. The repertoire table contains 500,000 to 700,000 distinct CDR3 sequences. The length of the CDR3 is 18 residues. Germline V gives CDR1 SGHAT, CDR2 FQDESV (reference sequence). Sequencing used blood T cells: a sorted CD56 or NKG2C T cell subset, CD4+ or CD8+ T cells, or bulk PBMC T cells (not recorded which). This clonotype originated in a man aged 18 to 30 in good health. The chain couples TRBV11-1 to TRBJ2-1; TCRdb names TRBD2, which stays unverified in the absence of DNA. CDR3 sequence reads: CASSWGLAGVGIYNEQFF.